Listed below are T cell receptor beta chains from one sample, sequenced in a study of T cell changes during pregnancy in multiple sclerosis. Some clones are missing from TCRdb's copy, which holds only in-frame ones; the method was immunoSEQ multiplex PCR. Seen here are about 93,000 clones, approximately 89% observed once, and the top ten hold roughly 0.91%. The sample consisted of peripheral blood, taken before pregnancy. All receptors derive from a female donor with multiple sclerosis, enrolled in a pregnancy study. CDR3s include the opening cysteine and the closing phenylalanine or tryptophan. The D gene is left open where the match is weak. Rows give clone size only sometimes, using once, few, many, or a class for an expanded clone.

v_call	cdr3_length	d_call	j_call	clone_size	cdr3_nt	cdr3_aa
TRBV28	15	TRBD1	TRBJ1-2	-	TGTGCCGGCAGTTTACCGGGACAGGGGAACTATGGCTACACCTTC	CAGSLPGQGNYGYTF
TRBV6-6	14	TRBD2	TRBJ2-7	-	TGTGCCAGCAGGCCGGGACTAGACCCCTACGAGCAGTACTTC	CASRPGLDPYEQYF
TRBV7-2	14	-	TRBJ2-5	once	TGTGCCAGCAGCGTACAGGGACCTGGGGAGACCCAGTACTTC	CASSVQGPGETQYF
TRBV6-1	20	TRBD1	TRBJ2-6	-	TGTGCCAGCAGTGAAAGTCTGGACAGGGGAACTAGCTCTGGGGCCAACGTCCTGACTTTC	CASSESLDRGTSSGANVLTF
TRBV19	17	-	TRBJ2-2	-	TGTGCCAGTACCCCACGATCTTGGGGCCCGACGGGCGGGGAGCTGTTTTTT	CASTPRSWGPTGGELFF
TRBV19	15	-	TRBJ2-7	-	TGTGCCAGTAGTGCATCCGGGACTGCTCCCTACGAGCAGTACTTC	CASSASGTAPYEQYF
TRBV18	14	-	TRBJ1-1	-	TGTGCCAGCTCACCACTGGGAGGTGTGACTGAAGCTTTCTTT	CASSPLGGVTEAFF
TRBV28	15	-	TRBJ1-1	-	TGTGCCAGCAGTTTTCTAACCGGACGGACTGGGAAAGCTTTCTTT	CASSFLTGRTGKAFF
TRBV6-5	14	TRBD1	TRBJ2-7	-	TGTGCCGCCAGATTAGGACAGGGACACTACGAGCAGTACTTC	CAARLGQGHYEQYF
TRBV7-6	17	TRBD1	TRBJ1-1	once	TGTGCCAGCAGCTTGGGTCGGGACAGGGGTTATCACACTGAAGCTTTCTTT	CASSLGRDRGYHTEAFF
TRBV9	13	-	TRBJ2-7	-	TGTGCCAGCAGCGTAGATTACACCTACGAGCAGTACTTC	CASSVDYTYEQYF
TRBV27	13	-	TRBJ1-2	-	TGTGCCAGCAGTACTGGGGGGACCTATGGCTACACCTTC	CASSTGGTYGYTF
TRBV7-3	15	TRBD1	TRBJ2-1	-	TGTGCCAGCAGCCCCGGACAGGGACAGGTATCTGAGCAGTTCTTC	CASSPGQGQVSEQFF
TRBV15	15	-	TRBJ1-3	-	TGTGCCACCAGCAGGCCGCCGGGCTCTGGAAACACCATATATTTT	CATSRPPGSGNTIYF
TRBV27	16	TRBD2	TRBJ2-1	-	TGTGCCAGCAGTCCCTTTGGGGCGGGAGGATACAATGAGCAGTTCTTC	CASSPFGAGGYNEQFF
TRBV27	14	-	TRBJ1-6	-	TGTGCCAGCAGTTTTGGACTATATAATTCACCCCTCCACTTT	CASSFGLYNSPLHF
TRBV18	15	-	TRBJ1-2	-	TGTGCCAGCTCACCACTCGGAGCGGGGACGGGCGGCTACACCTTC	CASSPLGAGTGGYTF
TRBV6-1	14	-	TRBJ2-7	-	TGTGCCAGCAGTCGAATAGAACTTGCCTACGAGCAGTACTTC	CASSRIELAYEQYF
TRBV5-6	15	TRBD2	TRBJ2-7	-	TGTGCCAGCAAATATAGCGGGATTAGCTCCTACGAGCAGTACTTC	CASKYSGISSYEQYF
TRBV27	14	TRBD2	TRBJ2-1	-	TGTGCCAGCAGTCCGGGACTAGGTCGATATGAGCAGTTCTTC	CASSPGLGRYEQFF
TRBV6-5	15	-	TRBJ1-1	once	TGTGCCAGCAGTTACTCGGAAGGCTTGGGCCCTGAAGCTTTCTTT	CASSYSEGLGPEAFF
TRBV25-1	18	TRBD1	TRBJ1-1	-	TGTGCCAGCAGTGATCTGGGGGCAGGGGGAAGGAAGAACACTGAAGCTTTCTTT	CASSDLGAGGRKNTEAFF
TRBV28	14	TRBD2	TRBJ2-7	-	TGTGCCAGCAGTCGAGCGGGAGGGCCCTACGAGCAGTACTTC	CASSRAGGPYEQYF